Detailed here is one T cell receptor beta chain. The protocol was immunoSEQ multiplex PCR, while the TCRdb copy is restricted to in-frame clones and leaves out a portion. The sample contains 200,000 to 250,000 clones, roughly 88% of which appear only once. Per the germline V gene, CDR1 is KGHSH and CDR2 is LQKENI. The trim removed 2 bases at V and 8 bases at J, leaving 5 bases unmatched. CDR3 length: 14 residues. The data were obtained in a study of blood T cell repertoires in COVID-19. Study information: Sites in the United States, Italy and Spain provided acute and convalescent COVID-19 samples. T cells, B-cell-depleted T cells, or PBMCs supplied cDNA or gDNA.

Sample: peripheral blood. This chain connects TRBV18 to TRBJ1-4; 7 nucleotides line up with TRBD1. The TCR originated in a man aged 18 to 35 with active or convalescent COVID-19. CDR3 sequence: CASSPAGGREKLFF. DNA of the CDR3: TGTGCCAGCTCACCAGCAGGGGGTCGAGAAAAACTGTTTTTT.